A single sample gave rise to the 3 T cell receptor beta chains below, sequenced in a study of regulatory T cells in long-lasting Graves disease. Through Arm-PCR of CDR3 regions and iRepertoire HTBI primers, TCR beta libraries were built. TCRdb redid the calling of the multiplex PCR reads with MiXCR, one entry per CDR3 protein. Found here are 500,000 or so distinct CDR3 sequences, around 16% of them singletons; the top ten hold roughly 25%. Time point specified: newly diagnosed GD, antithyroid drugs for less than 3 months. PBMC-extracted RNA yielded the TCR library. These same records also appear under a second study, on T cells in Graves' hyperthyroidism and ophthalmopathy.

The sequencing used peripheral blood mononuclear cells (PBMCs), collected at new diagnosis, from a patient treated with antithyroid drugs. The receptors come from a middle-aged woman with Graves disease.

Note on this clonotype: A much larger clone differs by one base, so this may be a read error. The V call is TRBV3-1, the J call TRBJ1-3; tentative D call: TRBD1 (5 bases). The V gene lost 1 base and the J gene lost 3 bases, with 10 bases spanning the gap. The CDR3 has 15 amino acids. Germline V gene sequence: CDR1 LGHDT, CDR2 YNNKEL (reference sequence). The CDR3 coding sequence is TGTGCCAGCAGCCAAGGCACAGGCGGTGGAAACACCATATATTTT. Translation gives CASSQGTGGGNTIYF.

The chain joins TRBV5-5 to TRBJ1-5, with D uncertain. From germline, CDR1 is SGHKS and CDR2 YYEKEE (reference sequence). The CDR3 has 15 amino acids. The V and J ends lost 0 bases and 0 bases respectively, with 7 bases between them. The chain's CDR3 is CASSLAVYSNQPQHF. As DNA, the CDR3 is TGTGCCAGCAGCTTGGCCGTATATAGCAATCAGCCCCAGCATTTT.

This clonotype was found a few times. The DNA of the CDR3 is TGTGCCACCAGCAGAGCCACCGGGGGGGGCTACACAGATACGCAGTATTTT. It specifies CATSRATGGGYTDTQYF. The chain links TRBV15 to TRBJ2-3; TRBD2 agrees at 8 bases. CDR3 length: 17 residues. V lost 1 base, J lost 2 bases, and 8 bases stayed unmatched. Germline V gene data show CDR1 as LNHNV and CDR2 as YYDKDF (reference sequence).